This T cell receptor (beta chain) was observed in a study of cytomegalovirus exposure and HLA in healthy donors. PCR amplification relied on 60 Vbeta primers (plus 13 Jbeta primers). Assay: immunoSEQ multiplex PCR; the TCRdb copy retains only in-frame clones and omits some. This sample has 110,000 to 150,000 clones, with about three quarters found just once. V was clipped by 2 bases and J by 9 bases; unmatched bases: 4. Per germline, CDR1 SGDLS and CDR2 YYNGEE. The CDR3 sequence is 13 residues long. The V call is TRBV9, the J call TRBJ2-3, with 9 bases aligning to TRBD2. The sequenced sample consisted of PBMCs. This TCR was recovered from a male donor in good health and CMV-seronegative. The CDR3 sequence: CASSVAAGGTQYF. The CDR3 DNA follows: TGTGCCAGCAGCGTGGCTGCGGGAGGGACGCAGTATTTT.